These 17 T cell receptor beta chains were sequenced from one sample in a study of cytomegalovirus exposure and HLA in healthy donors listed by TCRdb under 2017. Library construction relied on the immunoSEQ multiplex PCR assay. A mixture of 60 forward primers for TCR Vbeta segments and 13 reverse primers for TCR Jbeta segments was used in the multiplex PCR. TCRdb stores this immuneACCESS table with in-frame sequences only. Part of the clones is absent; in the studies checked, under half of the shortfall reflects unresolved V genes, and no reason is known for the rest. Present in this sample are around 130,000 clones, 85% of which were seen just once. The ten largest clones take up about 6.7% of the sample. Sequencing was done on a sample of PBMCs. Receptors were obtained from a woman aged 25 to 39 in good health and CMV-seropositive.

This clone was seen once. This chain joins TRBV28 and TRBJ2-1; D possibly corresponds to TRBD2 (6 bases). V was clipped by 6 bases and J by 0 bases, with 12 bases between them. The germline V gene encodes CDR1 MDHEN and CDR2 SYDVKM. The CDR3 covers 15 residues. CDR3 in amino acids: CASSLIAVSYNEQFF. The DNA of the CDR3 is TGTGCCAGCAGCTTAATAGCGGTCTCCTACAATGAGCAGTTCTTC.

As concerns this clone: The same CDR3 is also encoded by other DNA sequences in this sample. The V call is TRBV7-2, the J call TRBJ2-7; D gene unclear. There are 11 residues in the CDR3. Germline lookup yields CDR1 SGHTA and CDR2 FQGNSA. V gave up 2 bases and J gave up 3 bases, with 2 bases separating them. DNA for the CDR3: TGTGCCAGCAGCTTATACTACGAGCAGTACTTC. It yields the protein CASSLYYEQYF.

The chain's CDR3 is CASSPTPWDSNSPLHF. CDR3 DNA: TGTGCCAGCAGCCCCACACCCTGGGACAGCAATTCACCCCTCCACTTT. V gene TRBV7-9 combines with J gene TRBJ1-6, with 7 bases fitting TRBD1. After removal of 5 bases from V and 7 bases from J, the junction contained 11 bases not matched to a gene. The CDR3 has 16 residues. The germline V gene has CDR1 SEHNR and CDR2 FQNEAQ (reference sequence).

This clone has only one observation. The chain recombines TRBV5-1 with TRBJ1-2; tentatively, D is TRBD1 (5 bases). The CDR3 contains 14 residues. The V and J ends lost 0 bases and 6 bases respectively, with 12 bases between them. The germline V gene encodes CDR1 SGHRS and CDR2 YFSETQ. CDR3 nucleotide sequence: TGCGCCAGCAGCTTGGAGGCAGGGAAGGATGGCTACACCTTC. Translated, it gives CASSLEAGKDGYTF.

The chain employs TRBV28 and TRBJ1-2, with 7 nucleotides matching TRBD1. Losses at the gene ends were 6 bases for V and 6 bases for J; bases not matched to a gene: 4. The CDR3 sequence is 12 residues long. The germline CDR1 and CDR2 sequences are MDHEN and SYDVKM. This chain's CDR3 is CASSLTGDGYTF. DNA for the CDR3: TGTGCCAGCAGCCTTACAGGGGATGGCTACACCTTC.

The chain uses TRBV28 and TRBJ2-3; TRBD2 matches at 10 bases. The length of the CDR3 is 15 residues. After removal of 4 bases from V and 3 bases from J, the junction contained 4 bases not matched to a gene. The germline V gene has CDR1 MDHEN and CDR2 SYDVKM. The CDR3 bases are TGTGCCAGCAGTTCCCTAGCGGGAGTTACAGATACGCAGTATTTT. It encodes CASSSLAGVTDTQYF.

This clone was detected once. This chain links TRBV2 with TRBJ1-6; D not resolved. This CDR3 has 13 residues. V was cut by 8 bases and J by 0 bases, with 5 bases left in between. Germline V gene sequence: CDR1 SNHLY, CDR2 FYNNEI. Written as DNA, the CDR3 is TGTGCCAGCGGTAGCTCCTATAATTCACCCCTCCACTTT. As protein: CASGSSYNSPLHF.

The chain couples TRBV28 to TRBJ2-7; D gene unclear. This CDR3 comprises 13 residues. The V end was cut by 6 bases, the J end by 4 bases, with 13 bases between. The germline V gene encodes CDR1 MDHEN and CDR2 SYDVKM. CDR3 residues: CASSRLRPYEQYF. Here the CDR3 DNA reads TGTGCCAGCAGCCGGTTGCGCCCGTACGAGCAGTACTTC. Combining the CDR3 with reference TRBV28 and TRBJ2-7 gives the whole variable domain DVKVTQSSRYLVKRTGEKVFLECVQDMDHENMFWYRQDPGLGLRLIYFSYDVKMKEKGDIPEGYSVSREKKERFSLILESASTNQTSMYLCASSRLRPYEQYFGPGTRLTVT.

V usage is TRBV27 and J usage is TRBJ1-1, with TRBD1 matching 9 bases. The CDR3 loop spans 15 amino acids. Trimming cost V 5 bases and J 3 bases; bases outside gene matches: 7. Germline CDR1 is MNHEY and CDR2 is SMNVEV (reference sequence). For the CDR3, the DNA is TGTGCCAGCAGTCCATGGGACAGGGACTACACTGAAGCTTTCTTT. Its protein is CASSPWDRDYTEAFF.

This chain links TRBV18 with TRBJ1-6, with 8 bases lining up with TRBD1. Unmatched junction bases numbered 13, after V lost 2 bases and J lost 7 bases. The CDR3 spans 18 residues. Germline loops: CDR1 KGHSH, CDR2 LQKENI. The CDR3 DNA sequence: TGTGCCAGCTCACCAACACCCATTACAGGGGGACCCAATTCACCCCTCCACTTT. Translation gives CASSPTPITGGPNSPLHF.

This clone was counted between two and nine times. CDR3 region: CASSFSSNTEAFF. The CDR3 region has the DNA TGCGCCAGCAGCTTTTCCTCCAACACTGAAGCTTTCTTT. The rearrangement joins TRBV5-1 to TRBJ1-1, with D hard to call. CDR1 is SGHRS and CDR2 is YFSETQ in the germline V gene. The CDR3 length is 13 residues. Trimming cost V 2 bases and J 2 bases, with 7 bases left between them.

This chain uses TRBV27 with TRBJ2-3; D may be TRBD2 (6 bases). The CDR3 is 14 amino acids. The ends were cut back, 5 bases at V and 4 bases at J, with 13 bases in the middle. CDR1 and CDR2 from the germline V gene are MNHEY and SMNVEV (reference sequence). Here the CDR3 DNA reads TGTGCCAGCAGTCTAGGAGGGGAGGCAGATACGCAGTATTTT. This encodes CASSLGGEADTQYF.

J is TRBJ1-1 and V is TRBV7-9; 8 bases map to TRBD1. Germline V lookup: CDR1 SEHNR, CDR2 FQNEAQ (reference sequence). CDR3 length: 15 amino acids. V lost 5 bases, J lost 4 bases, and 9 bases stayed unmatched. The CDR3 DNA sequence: TGTGCCAGCAGCGCCCCCGGACAGGGTTTCACTGAAGCTTTCTTT. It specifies CASSAPGQGFTEAFF.

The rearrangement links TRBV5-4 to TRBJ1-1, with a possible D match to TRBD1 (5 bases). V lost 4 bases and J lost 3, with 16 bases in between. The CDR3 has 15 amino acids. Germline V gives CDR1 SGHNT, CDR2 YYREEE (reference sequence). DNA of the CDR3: TGTGCCAGCAGCGCCCCTTGGGGCGCGGACACTGAAGCTTTCTTT. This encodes CASSAPWGADTEAFF.

The DNA for the CDR3 is TGCGCCAGCAGCCGAGACAGGTCCGGAGAGCAGTACTTC. Its protein is CASSRDRSGEQYF. The chain carries TRBV5-1 and TRBJ2-7; a possible D gene is TRBD1 (6 bases). The CDR3 has 13 residues. V lost 4 bases to trimming and J lost 7 bases, with 15 bases between them. Germline V gives CDR1 SGHRS, CDR2 YFSETQ.

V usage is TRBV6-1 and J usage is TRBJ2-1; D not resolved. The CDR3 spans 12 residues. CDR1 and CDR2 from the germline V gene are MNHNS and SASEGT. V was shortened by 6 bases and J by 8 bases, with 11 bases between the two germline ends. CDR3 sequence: CASSNILDEQFF. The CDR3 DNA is TGTGCCAGCAGCAACATTCTGGATGAGCAGTTCTTC.

CDR3 in amino acids: CSVEARGEKLFF. The CDR3 region has the DNA TGCAGCGTTGAAGCACGGGGTGAAAAACTGTTTTTT. The rearrangement links TRBV29-1 to TRBJ1-4; no definite D call. Germline CDR1 and CDR2: SQVTM and ANQGSEA. The CDR3 spans 12 residues. Trimming left V 1 base short and J 7 bases short, with 7 bases between. Drawing the rest from reference TRBV29-1 and TRBJ1-4, the complete variable domain is SAVISQKPSRDICQRGTSLTIQCQVDSQVTMMFWYRQQPGQSLTLIATANQGSEATYESGFVIDKFPISRPNLTFSTLTVSNMSPEDSSIYLCSVEARGEKLFFGSGTQLSVL.